The 9 T cell receptor beta chains in this list originate from one sample, sequenced in a study of T cells in Graves' hyperthyroidism and ophthalmopathy. Amplification targeted TCR beta CDR3 regions from RNA transcripts. An initial round of RT-PCR targeting the TCR CDR3 relied on the HTBI primer set. TCRdb analysed the multiplex PCR reads with MiXCR anew, one entry per CDR3 protein. The table has around 450,000 distinct CDR3 sequences, around 15% seen once. Sequencing used blood. The receptors come from a woman under 30 with Graves' hyperthyroidism.

This clonotype occurred a few times. V and J are TRBV27 and TRBJ1-2; D is uncertain. The CDR3 loop spans 15 amino acids. Trimming removed 6 bases from V and 1 base from J, with 15 bases in between. CDR1 and CDR2 (germline): MNHEY, SMNVEV (reference sequence). CDR3 in amino acids: CASSVGPADNYGYTF. Here the CDR3 DNA reads TGTGCCAGCAGCGTAGGACCAGCCGATAACTATGGCTACACCTTC.

The rearrangement uses TRBV6-5 and TRBJ1-2; 9 bases fit TRBD1. Germline CDR1 reads MNHEY; CDR2 reads SVGAGI. CDR3 size: 15 residues. J lost 4 bases, V lost 4 bases, and 7 bases had no gene match. DNA of the CDR3: TGTGCCAGCAGTTCCGCCGGGACAGGGACCTATGGCTACACCTTC. This sequence encodes CASSSAGTGTYGYTF.

This clonotype has at least ten counts. The genes are TRBV6-2 or TRBV6-3 and TRBJ2-1, with D perhaps matching TRBD2 (6 bases). V dropped 2 bases and J dropped 1 base, with 12 bases sitting between them. The CDR3 contains 16 residues. The germline gives CDR1 MNHEY, CDR2 SVGEGT. CDR3 sequence (DNA): TGTGCCAGCAGTTACCATAGCGGCTCGTCCTACAATGAGCAGTTCTTC. This gives the protein CASSYHSGSSYNEQFF.

In its sample, this clonotype was seen many times. DNA for the CDR3: TGCAGTGCCCCGGGACAGGGTTTAGAGACCCAGTACTTC. Its translation is CSAPGQGLETQYF. V and J are TRBV20-1 and TRBJ2-5, with 9 bases lining up with TRBD1. This CDR3 has 13 amino acids. The J segment lost 4 bases and the V segment lost 6 bases, leaving 6 bases of the junction unmatched. Germline V gene sequence: CDR1 DFQATT, CDR2 SNEGSKA (reference sequence).

The genes are TRBV14 and TRBJ1-1; tentative D call: TRBD1 (5 bases). Germline V gene sequence: CDR1 SGHDN, CDR2 FVKESK. This CDR3 is built from 14 residues. V shed 1 base and J shed 2 bases, with 8 bases lying between them. As DNA, the CDR3 is TGTGCCAGCAGCCAAGGACAGTTCAACACTGAAGCTTTCTTT. Translation: CASSQGQFNTEAFF.

This clonotype was observed many times. The V call is TRBV6-1, the J call TRBJ1-1, with a tentative D call TRBD1 (6 bases). CDR3 length equals 11 residues. Germline values: CDR1 MNHNS, CDR2 SASEGT. Trimming cost V 7 bases and J 7 bases, with 10 bases left between them. CDR3 region: CASKRGNEAFF. The CDR3 coding sequence is TGTGCCAGCAAGAGGGGGAATGAAGCTTTCTTT.

This clonotype showed up many times. This chain uses TRBV7-9 with TRBJ2-1, with a possible D match to TRBD1 (6 bases). V dropped 5 bases and J dropped 10 bases, with 18 bases sitting between them. The CDR3 consists of 14 residues. Germline values: CDR1 SEHNR, CDR2 FQNEAQ (reference sequence). The CDR3 coding sequence is TGTGCCAGCAGCCCCTTGGCACAGGGCCACGAGCAGTTCTTC. It codes for CASSPLAQGHEQFF.

This clonotype was observed a few times. This rearrangement joins TRBV5-4 to TRBJ2-3; 12 positions match TRBD2. The V segment lost 0 bases and the J segment 4 bases; nucleotides outside the gene matches: 3. CDR3 size: 16 residues. Germline CDR1 and CDR2: SGHNT and YYREEE (reference sequence). In DNA, the CDR3 is TGTGCCAGCAGCTTGGCCCCTAGCGGGGGGGCAGATACGCAGTATTTT. Amino acids: CASSLAPSGGADTQYF.

This clonotype occurred many times. CDR3 sequence: CSADRATGTDTQYF. The CDR3, as DNA: TGCAGTGCGGACCGGGCCACGGGCACAGATACGCAGTATTTT. V and J are TRBV20-1 and TRBJ2-3; D unclear. Deletions cut 6 bases from V and 1 base from J, with 14 bases between. The CDR3 spans 14 residues. Germline V gene lookup returns CDR1 DFQATT and CDR2 SNEGSKA (reference sequence).